Listed below are T cell receptor beta chains from one sample, sequenced in a study of T cells in Graves' hyperthyroidism and ophthalmopathy. TCRdb fed the multiplex PCR reads into MiXCR, producing one record per CDR3 protein. Of around 620,000 distinct CDR3 sequences listed, about 14% are singletons. Sequencing was carried out using blood. All receptors come from a woman aged 18 to 35 with Graves' ophthalmopathy. The conserved cysteine and the conserved F or W are not part of the CDR3 here.

v_call cdr3_aa
TRBV18 ASSPAGTRNYEQY
TRBV30 AWSQLADTQY
TRBV2 ASRGREPYNEQF
TRBV2 ASRYRLAGNHNEQF
TRBV20-1 SAPRLGTYEQY
TRBV7-9 ASTQGGRLNTEAF
TRBV7-9 ASSPGLAGGPRNEQF
TRBV2 ASSVWGYGEKLF
TRBV4-1 ASSPTSTGGGMNTEAF
TRBV9 ASSVDGTGTYEQY
TRBV28 ASSLGTRNAEAF
TRBV2 ASMASGLNTGELF
TRBV6-2/TRBV6-3 ASQRSSKRF
TRBV18 ASEGPGPDPNEQY
TRBV5-1 ASSPGGNEKLF
TRBV5-1 ASSLYRDRETDTQY
TRBV30 AWIPPAGPSGIRY
TRBV28 ASSFHTTYEQY
TRBV29-1 SVEVSTLRIQY
TRBV6-2/TRBV6-3 ASRPQGETQY
TRBV28 ASSWDHPSYEQY
TRBV12-3/TRBV12-4 ASSDGNWGNSPLH
TRBV6-2/TRBV6-3 ASSSLGLAGIYEQY
TRBV15 ATSLRRLAGVSNEQF
TRBV2 ASSPGFELGYT
TRBV7-2 ASSAGLAGPREQY
TRBV24-1 ATSDSTGAKAF
TRBV29-1 SVGGAQSTDTQY
TRBV7-8 ASSLTALATEAF
TRBV12-3/TRBV12-4 ASSLSGTSNQPQH
TRBV12-3/TRBV12-4 ASSKTVVHYGYT
TRBV2 ASLNNPRDEQF
TRBV28 ASSPKFWNTGELF
TRBV29-1 SVDRVNNEQF
TRBV19 ASKTGGWNEQF
TRBV12-3/TRBV12-4 ASSLGWVAKNIQY
TRBV7-3 ASSLTGQGNSEAF
TRBV27 ASSLMTSGGPYEQY
TRBV12-3/TRBV12-4 ASSYRGGQETQY
TRBV11-3 ASSITLDRDTQY
TRBV20-1 SASRQSYEQY
TRBV18 ASSPRDYQPQH
TRBV2 ASRVGRQNYGYT
TRBV20-1 SASRTSGNGKEGQY
TRBV20-1 SARDGPGAGLGTDTQY
TRBV6-6 ASSYSSGEGQETQY
TRBV27 ASRRPGAGEKLF
TRBV3-1 ASSQEGVNSPLH
TRBV6-1 ASSYGGRGHNEQF
TRBV27 ASSFGGTTEAF
TRBV7-2 ASSLWDGDDGYT